The rows below give T cell receptor beta chains drawn from one sample of a study of T cell repertoires in cytomegalovirus infection. The antigens for these receptors are not known. Each CDR3 protein is one row after TCRdb ran MiXCR on the reads. The data hold some 940,000 distinct CDR3 sequences, with under 40% observed a single time. Material: cultured CD8+ T cells from PBMCs, obtained from culture after CMV antigen stimulation. The receptors shown here come from a human donor in good health (CMV status not recorded). Some clones in this sample may be carry-over from other donors' samples. Both conserved end residues are part of each CDR3. The D gene is left open where the match is weak. Clone size is not always given. Where it is, it says once, few, many or a class for expanded clones.

CDR3 DNA: TGCGCCAGCAGCGGGGGACAGGGGAGCTCTGGGGCCAACGTCCTGACTTTC; CDR3 protein: CASSGGQGSSGANVLTF; D gene: TRBD1; J gene: TRBJ2-6; V gene: TRBV5-1; clone size: few
CDR3 DNA: TGTGCCAGCAGTTACCTGGATCCTAGCGGGGGAGAGACCCAGTACTTC; CDR3 protein: CASSYLDPSGGETQYF; D gene: TRBD2; J gene: TRBJ2-5; V gene: TRBV6-5; clone size: .
CDR3 DNA: TGTGCGACCCGGCCCCGCGCGAACACTGAAGCTTTCTTT; CDR3 protein: CATRPRANTEAFF; D gene: .; J gene: TRBJ1-1; V gene: TRBV12-3/TRBV12-4; clone size: .
CDR3 DNA: TGTGCCAGCAGCTTCCTGGGGGGGCTCGGGGCCAACGTCCTGACTTTC; CDR3 protein: CASSFLGGLGANVLTF; D gene: .; J gene: TRBJ2-6; V gene: TRBV7-9; clone size: .
CDR3 DNA: TGCGCCAGCAGCCAGGAGCAGGGTATAGCCAAAAACATTCAGTACTTC; CDR3 protein: CASSQEQGIAKNIQYF; D gene: .; J gene: TRBJ2-4; V gene: TRBV4-1; clone size: .
CDR3 DNA: TGTGCCAGCAGCTTAGTGAGGGCCGGGACAGGGGGCGAAACAGATACGCAGTATTTT; CDR3 protein: CASSLVRAGTGGETDTQYF; D gene: TRBD1; J gene: TRBJ2-3; V gene: TRBV7-8; clone size: many
CDR3 DNA: TGTGCCAGCATCCTCAGGGACAGTGTACACAATGAGCAGTTCTTC; CDR3 protein: CASILRDSVHNEQFF; D gene: TRBD1; J gene: TRBJ2-1; V gene: TRBV7-6; clone size: .
CDR3 DNA: TGTGCCAGCAGTCTCCCACGGGGGGCCCGGAGGGGCTACACCTTC; CDR3 protein: CASSLPRGARRGYTF; D gene: .; J gene: TRBJ1-2; V gene: TRBV12-3/TRBV12-4; clone size: many
CDR3 DNA: TGTGCCAGTAGTATAACCAGCCGGGTCAATGAGCAGTTCTTC; CDR3 protein: CASSITSRVNEQFF; D gene: .; J gene: TRBJ2-1; V gene: TRBV19; clone size: .
CDR3 DNA: TGTGCCATCAGTGAGCCCGGGACAGGGGAGACTAACTATGGCTACACCTTC; CDR3 protein: CAISEPGTGETNYGYTF; D gene: TRBD1; J gene: TRBJ1-2; V gene: TRBV10-3; clone size: few
CDR3 DNA: TGTGCGTCTCAGGAAGAGTACAATGAGCAGTTCTTC; CDR3 protein: CASQEEYNEQFF; D gene: .; J gene: TRBJ2-1; V gene: TRBV7-8; clone size: many
CDR3 DNA: TGTGCTAGCAGCTTAAGGCCCACGGGACAGGGGGCCTCCGGGGAGCTGTTTTTT; CDR3 protein: CASSLRPTGQGASGELFF; D gene: TRBD1; J gene: TRBJ2-2; V gene: TRBV7-7; clone size: .
CDR3 DNA: TGCGCCAGCAGCCAAGGCGCGGGGGGCGCCGGGAATGGGGAGCTGTTTTTT; CDR3 protein: CASSQGAGGAGNGELFF; D gene: TRBD2; J gene: TRBJ2-2; V gene: TRBV4-3; clone size: few
CDR3 DNA: TGTGCCAGCAGCGTAGCAAATATGGCTTCGAGCTCCTACAATGAGCAGTTCTTC; CDR3 protein: CASSVANMASSSYNEQFF; D gene: .; J gene: TRBJ2-1; V gene: TRBV9; clone size: .
CDR3 DNA: TGTGCCAGCACCTCTCGGGACCGGCCTGAAGCTTTCTTT; CDR3 protein: CASTSRDRPEAFF; D gene: .; J gene: TRBJ1-1; V gene: TRBV7-9; clone size: few
CDR3 DNA: TGTGCCAGCAGCCATGGGACAGGGAGTATTGAGACCCAGTACTTC; CDR3 protein: CASSHGTGSIETQYF; D gene: TRBD1; J gene: TRBJ2-5; V gene: TRBV3-1; clone size: .
CDR3 DNA: TGTGCCAGCAGCGTAGATATTCGGGGATTCCAAGAGACCCAGTACTTC; CDR3 protein: CASSVDIRGFQETQYF; D gene: .; J gene: TRBJ2-5; V gene: TRBV9; clone size: .
CDR3 DNA: TGTGCCAGTAGTATCTCAGCCGGGGTAAAAAACATTCAGTACTTC; CDR3 protein: CASSISAGVKNIQYF; D gene: .; J gene: TRBJ2-4; V gene: TRBV19; clone size: .
CDR3 DNA: TGTGCCAGCAGCTTAGGATCAGCGGACCAAGAGACCCAGTACTTC; CDR3 protein: CASSLGSADQETQYF; D gene: .; J gene: TRBJ2-5; V gene: TRBV13; clone size: few
CDR3 DNA: TGCAGTGCCCCAGCGGGTGAAAACTATGGCTACACCTTC; CDR3 protein: CSAPAGENYGYTF; D gene: .; J gene: TRBJ1-2; V gene: TRBV20-1; clone size: .
CDR3 DNA: TGTGCCAGCAGCCAGGAAGACAGGGCTAAATACAATGAGCAGTTCTTC; CDR3 protein: CASSQEDRAKYNEQFF; D gene: TRBD1; J gene: TRBJ2-1; V gene: TRBV4-2; clone size: .
CDR3 DNA: TGTGCCAGCAGTGGTCTGAGGGGGGGGGGAGATACGCAGTATTTT; CDR3 protein: CASSGLRGGGDTQYF; D gene: .; J gene: TRBJ2-3; V gene: TRBV6-1; clone size: few
CDR3 DNA: TGTGCCAGCAGTCAGGGAAATTTCTACGAGCAGTACTTC; CDR3 protein: CASSQGNFYEQYF; D gene: .; J gene: TRBJ2-7; V gene: TRBV12-3/TRBV12-4; clone size: .